These 14 T cell receptor beta chains share one sample of origin, sequenced in a study of vaccination and CD4 T cells after COVID-19. Treatment of the sample: roughly nine-day PBMC culture with coronavirus spike peptide pools or control peptides (ViraFEST assay). Which antigens these TCRs recognize remains unknown. Sequencing of cultured CD4+ T cell DNA used the Oncomine TCR Beta short-read assay. From the PCR reads, TCRdb called clonotypes with MiXCR, one entry per CDR3 protein. The sample yields some 18,000 distinct CDR3 sequences, 50% to 60% seen once. The sample in question was CD4+ T cells from blood, cultured in vitro, obtained after SARS-CoV-2 vaccination. Receptors originate from a human donor who had recovered from COVID-19.

This clonotype was recorded only once. The rearrangement links TRBV6-1 to TRBJ1-2, with D possibly matching TRBD1 (6 bases). The CDR3 is 15 residues long. Germline lookup yields CDR1 MNHNS and CDR2 SASEGT. V was cut by 5 bases and J by 0 bases, with 13 bases left in between. CDR3: CASSQKTGANYGYTF. For the CDR3, the DNA is TGTGCCAGCAGTCAAAAGACAGGAGCTAACTATGGCTACACCTTC.

The CDR3 bases are TGTGCCTGGAGTGTCGGGACTGTTTCCTACGAGCAGTACTTC. Translation gives CAWSVGTVSYEQYF. The chain uses TRBV30 and TRBJ2-7; possible D gene TRBD2, 6 bases. V was trimmed by 0 bases and J by 1 base, leaving 10 bases between them. The CDR3 is made up of 14 amino acids. CDR1 is GTSNPN, CDR2 SVGIG, per germline (reference sequence).

This sequence joins TRBV6-1 and TRBJ1-1; D not certain. CDR3 size: 10 residues. CDR1 MNHNS and CDR2 SASEGT come from the germline V gene. V was clipped by 6 bases and J by 11 bases, with 10 bases between them. The CDR3 bases are TGTGCCAGCAGGAACCTGGATGCTTTCTTT. Its protein product is CASRNLDAFF.

This clonotype was seen only a few times. This chain joins TRBV27 and TRBJ1-1; D is undetermined. The germline V gene has CDR1 MNHEY and CDR2 SMNVEV (reference sequence). CDR3 size: 16 residues. The V and J ends lost 6 bases and 0 bases respectively, with 17 bases between them. The CDR3 loop is CASRVQLGNMNTEAFF. For the CDR3, the DNA is TGTGCCAGCAGAGTTCAACTTGGGAACATGAACACTGAAGCTTTCTTT.

There are a few counts of this clonotype. The V and J genes are TRBV19 and TRBJ1-2; 8 bases align to TRBD1. The CDR3 runs 14 residues. The germline V gene encodes CDR1 LNHDA and CDR2 SQIVND (reference sequence). Trimming cost V 7 bases and J 2 bases; bases outside gene matches: 6. CDR3 residues: CASKEGQANYGYTF. CDR3 sequence (DNA): TGTGCCAGTAAAGAGGGACAGGCCAACTATGGCTACACCTTC.

There are a few counts of this clonotype. The V and J genes are TRBV20-1 and TRBJ1-5; a possible D gene is TRBD1 (6 bases). This CDR3 comprises 13 residues. From germline, CDR1 is DFQATT and CDR2 SNEGSKA (reference sequence). Trimming took 3 bases from V and 9 from J, leaving 15 bases between them. The chain's CDR3 is CSASPGRGRPQHF. The DNA of the CDR3 is TGCAGTGCTAGCCCAGGGCGGGGGCGGCCCCAGCATTTT.

This chain connects TRBV7-2 to TRBJ1-5; weak D call: TRBD1 (5 bases). The CDR3 totals 16 residues. Germline values: CDR1 SGHTA, CDR2 FQGNSA. The ends were cut back, 4 bases at V and 3 bases at J, with 16 bases in the middle. Here the CDR3 DNA reads TGTGCCAGCAGCTCCACGGGGGGATACGACAATCAGCCCCAGCATTTT. As protein: CASSSTGGYDNQPQHF.

This sequence joins TRBV7-2 and TRBJ1-1, with no clear D. The germline V gene has CDR1 SGHTA and CDR2 FQGNSA. This CDR3 is 14 amino acids long. V shed 1 base and J shed 1 base, with 7 bases lying between them. DNA for the CDR3: TGTGCCAGCAGCTTAGGGGCCAAGAACACTGAAGCTTTCTTT. Amino acid sequence: CASSLGAKNTEAFF.

The chain links TRBV2 to TRBJ2-7; 9 positions agree with TRBD1. Germline-derived CDR1 and CDR2 are SNHLY and FYNNEI. V trimming: 6 bases; J trimming: 2 bases; junction bases outside the gene matches: 14. The CDR3 length is 17 residues. The CDR3 nucleotides read TGTGCCAGCAGCGCGGACAGGGGTATGGGTGGCACCTACGAGCAGTACTTC. Residues: CASSADRGMGGTYEQYF.

This chain uses TRBV6-2 or TRBV6-3 with TRBJ1-4; D remains unclear. The V end lost 6 bases, the J end lost 7 bases, and 9 bases lay between the germline ends. Germline V gene lookup returns CDR1 MNHEY and CDR2 SVGEGT. This CDR3 contains 12 residues. CDR3: CASSHNGEKLFF. The CDR3 DNA reads TGTGCCAGCAGCCACAATGGTGAAAAACTGTTTTTT.

This chain connects TRBV19 to TRBJ2-4, with TRBD1 matching over 8 bases. CDR1 LNHDA and CDR2 SQIVND come from the germline V gene (reference sequence). CDR3 length equals 16 residues. V lost 7 bases to trimming and J lost 3 bases; unmatched junction nucleotides: 11. The CDR3 region has the DNA TGTGCCAGTACTAGCCGCGGACAGGGCGACAAAAACATTCAGTACTTC. Protein sequence: CASTSRGQGDKNIQYF.

V usage is TRBV7-2 and J usage is TRBJ2-4; 15 bases are shared with TRBD2. The germline V gene encodes CDR1 SGHTA and CDR2 FQGNSA. The V and J ends lost 4 bases and 6 bases, in that order; junction bases with no gene match: 1. CDR3 length: 15 residues. CDR3 residues: CASSSGLAGGNIQYF. The CDR3 nucleotides read TGTGCCAGCAGCTCGGGACTAGCGGGGGGAAACATTCAGTACTTC.

The J gene is TRBJ2-5, the V gene TRBV12-3 or TRBV12-4; possible D gene TRBD1, 5 bases. With 3 bases removed from V and 5 bases from J, the gap between germline ends came to 10 bases. The CDR3 is 13 residues long. Here the CDR3 reads CASSFGAAETQYF. The DNA of the CDR3 is TGTGCCAGCAGTTTTGGGGCGGCGGAGACCCAGTACTTC.

The rearrangement joins TRBV6-1 to TRBJ1-6, with D uncertain. CDR1 is MNHNS, CDR2 SASEGT, per germline. Trimming stripped 6 bases from V and 10 bases from J, with 13 bases between. This CDR3 spans 13 amino acids. The CDR3 DNA follows: TGTGCCAGCAGCCGGACCCTAGGCTCACCCCTCCACTTT. It codes for CASSRTLGSPLHF.